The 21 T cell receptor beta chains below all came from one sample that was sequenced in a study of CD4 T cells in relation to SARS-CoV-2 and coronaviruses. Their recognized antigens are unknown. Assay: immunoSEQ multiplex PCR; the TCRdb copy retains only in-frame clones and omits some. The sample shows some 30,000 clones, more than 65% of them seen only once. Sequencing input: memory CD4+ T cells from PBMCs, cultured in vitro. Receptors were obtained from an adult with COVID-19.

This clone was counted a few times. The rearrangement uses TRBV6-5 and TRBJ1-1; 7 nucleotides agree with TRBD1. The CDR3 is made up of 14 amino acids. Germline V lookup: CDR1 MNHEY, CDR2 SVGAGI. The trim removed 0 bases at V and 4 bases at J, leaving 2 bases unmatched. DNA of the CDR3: TGTGCCAGCAGTTACTCACAGGGGAGCACTGAAGCTTTCTTT. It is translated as CASSYSQGSTEAFF.

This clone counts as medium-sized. In DNA form, the CDR3 reads TGTGCCAGCAGACCAAACCAAGACTACGAGCAGTACTTC. It codes for CASRPNQDYEQYF. The genes are TRBV27 and TRBJ2-7; no definite D call. V was trimmed by 6 bases and J by 3 bases, leaving 12 bases between them. This CDR3 is built from 13 residues. Germline lookup yields CDR1 MNHEY and CDR2 SMNVEV (reference sequence).

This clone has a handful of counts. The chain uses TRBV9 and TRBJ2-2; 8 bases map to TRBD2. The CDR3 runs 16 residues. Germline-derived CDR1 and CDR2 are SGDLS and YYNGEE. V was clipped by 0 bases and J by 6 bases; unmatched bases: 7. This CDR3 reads CASSVEPAGAAGELFF. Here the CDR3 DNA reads TGTGCCAGCAGCGTAGAGCCAGCGGGAGCCGCCGGGGAGCTGTTTTTT.

The CDR3 DNA reads TGTGCCAGACAAATCAGGGTTTTGGGCAATCAGCCCCAGCATTTT. This codes for CARQIRVLGNQPQHF. The chain employs TRBV2 and TRBJ1-5; D is possibly TRBD1 (5 bases). There are 15 residues in the CDR3. V was clipped by 9 bases and J by 2 bases, with 17 bases between them. The germline CDR1 and CDR2 sequences are SNHLY and FYNNEI.

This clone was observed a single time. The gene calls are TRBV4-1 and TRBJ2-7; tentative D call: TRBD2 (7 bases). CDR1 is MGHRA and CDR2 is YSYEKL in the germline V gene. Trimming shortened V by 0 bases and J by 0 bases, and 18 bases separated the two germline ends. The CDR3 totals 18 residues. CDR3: CASSQEGGGTQFSYEQYF. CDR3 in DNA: TGCGCCAGCAGCCAAGAAGGGGGGGGCACCCAATTCTCCTACGAGCAGTACTTC.

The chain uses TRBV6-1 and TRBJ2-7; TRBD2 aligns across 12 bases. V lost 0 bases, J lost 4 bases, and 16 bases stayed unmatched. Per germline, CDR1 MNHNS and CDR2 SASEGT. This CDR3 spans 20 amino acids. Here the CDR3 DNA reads TGTGCCAGCAGTGAAGCGTTATCTGGGCGGCGGACTAGCGGGAAATACGAGCAGTACTTC. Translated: CASSEALSGRRTSGKYEQYF.

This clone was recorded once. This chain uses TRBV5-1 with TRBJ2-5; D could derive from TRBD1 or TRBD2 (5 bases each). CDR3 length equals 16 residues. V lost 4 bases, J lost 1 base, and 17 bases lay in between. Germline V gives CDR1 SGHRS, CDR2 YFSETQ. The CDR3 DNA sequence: TGCGCCAGCAGCCCGGGCATATCTGGGGGCCAAGAGACCCAGTACTTC. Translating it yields CASSPGISGGQETQYF.

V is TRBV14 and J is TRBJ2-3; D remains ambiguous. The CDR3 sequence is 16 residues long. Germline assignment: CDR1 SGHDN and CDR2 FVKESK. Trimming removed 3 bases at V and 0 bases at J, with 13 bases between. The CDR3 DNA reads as TGTGCCAGCAGCCATGGCTCTCCGGGTAGCACAGATACGCAGTATTTT. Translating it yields CASSHGSPGSTDTQYF.

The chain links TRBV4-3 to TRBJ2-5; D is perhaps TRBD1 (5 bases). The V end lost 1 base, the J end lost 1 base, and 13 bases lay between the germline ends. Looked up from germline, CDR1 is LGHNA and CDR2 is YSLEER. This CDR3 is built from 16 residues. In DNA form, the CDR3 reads TGCGCCAGCAGCCAAGCATCTTGGACACCCCAAGAGACCCAGTACTTC. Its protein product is CASSQASWTPQETQYF.

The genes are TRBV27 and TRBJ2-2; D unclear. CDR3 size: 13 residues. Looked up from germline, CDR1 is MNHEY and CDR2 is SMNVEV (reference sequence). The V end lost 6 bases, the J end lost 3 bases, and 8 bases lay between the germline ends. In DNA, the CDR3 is TGTGCCAGCAGCGGGTTACACACCGGGGAGCTGTTTTTT. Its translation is CASSGLHTGELFF.

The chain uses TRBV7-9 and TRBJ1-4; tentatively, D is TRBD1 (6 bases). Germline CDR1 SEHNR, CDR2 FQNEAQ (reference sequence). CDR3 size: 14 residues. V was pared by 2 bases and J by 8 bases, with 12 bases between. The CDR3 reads CASSLMGQGEKLFF. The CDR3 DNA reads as TGTGCCAGCAGCTTAATGGGACAAGGAGAAAAACTGTTTTTT.

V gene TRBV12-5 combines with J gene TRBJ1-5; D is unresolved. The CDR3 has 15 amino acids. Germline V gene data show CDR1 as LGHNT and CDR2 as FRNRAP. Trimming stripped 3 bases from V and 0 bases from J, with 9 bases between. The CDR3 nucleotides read TGTGCTAGTGGTTTCGGGTCTTATAGCAATCAGCCCCAGCATTTT. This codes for CASGFGSYSNQPQHF.

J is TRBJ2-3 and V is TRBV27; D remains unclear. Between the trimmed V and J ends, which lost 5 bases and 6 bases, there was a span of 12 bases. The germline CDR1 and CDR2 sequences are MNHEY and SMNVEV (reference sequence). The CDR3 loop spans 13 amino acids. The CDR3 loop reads CASSAAGPDTQYF. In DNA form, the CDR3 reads TGTGCCAGCAGTGCCGCCGGGCCGGATACGCAGTATTTT.

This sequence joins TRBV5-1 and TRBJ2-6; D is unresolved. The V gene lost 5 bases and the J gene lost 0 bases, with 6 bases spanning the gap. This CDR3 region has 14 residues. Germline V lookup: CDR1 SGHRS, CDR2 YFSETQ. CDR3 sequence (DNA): TGCGCCAGCAGTTGGGACTCTGGGGCCAACGTCCTGACTTTC. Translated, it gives CASSWDSGANVLTF. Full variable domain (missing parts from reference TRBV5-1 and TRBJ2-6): KAGVTQTPRYLIKTRGQQVTLSCSPISGHRSVSWYQQTPGQGLQFLFEYFSETQRNKGNFPGRFSGRQFSNSRSEMNVSTLELGDSALYLCASSWDSGANVLTFGAGSRLTVL.

The CDR3 loop is CATADRGAKNIQYF. The CDR3 DNA sequence: TGTGCCACCGCCGACAGGGGGGCCAAAAACATTCAGTACTTC. The chain joins TRBV5-8 to TRBJ2-4; 9 positions match TRBD1. The CDR3 contains 14 residues. Germline values: CDR1 SGHTS, CDR2 YDEGEE. The V segment lost 9 bases and the J segment 1 base; nucleotides outside the gene matches: 5.

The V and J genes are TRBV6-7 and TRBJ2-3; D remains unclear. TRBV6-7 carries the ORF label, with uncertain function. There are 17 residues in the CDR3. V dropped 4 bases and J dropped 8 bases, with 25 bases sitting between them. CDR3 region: CASSSPRLNLMLVTQYF. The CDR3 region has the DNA TGTGCCAGCAGTTCCCCGCGGCTCAACCTTATGCTGGTTACGCAGTATTTT.

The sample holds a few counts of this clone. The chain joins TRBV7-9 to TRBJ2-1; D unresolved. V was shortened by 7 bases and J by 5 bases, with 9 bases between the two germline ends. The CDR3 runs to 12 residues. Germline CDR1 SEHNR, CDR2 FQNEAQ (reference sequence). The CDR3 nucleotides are TGTGCCAGCAACCGAGGAGACAATGAGCAGTTCTTC. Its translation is CASNRGDNEQFF.

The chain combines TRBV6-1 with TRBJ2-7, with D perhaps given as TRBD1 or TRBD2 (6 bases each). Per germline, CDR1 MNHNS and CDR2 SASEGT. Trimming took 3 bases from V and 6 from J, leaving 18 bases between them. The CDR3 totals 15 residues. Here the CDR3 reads CASSDRVEGGSEQYF. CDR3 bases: TGTGCCAGCAGTGATAGGGTCGAGGGGGGCTCCGAGCAGTACTTC.

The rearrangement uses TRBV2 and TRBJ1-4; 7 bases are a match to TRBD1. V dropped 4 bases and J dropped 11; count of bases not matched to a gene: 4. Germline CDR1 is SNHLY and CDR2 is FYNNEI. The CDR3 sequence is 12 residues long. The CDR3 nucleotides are TGTGCCAGCAGTGGACAGGGAGAGAAACTGTTTTTT. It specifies CASSGQGEKLFF. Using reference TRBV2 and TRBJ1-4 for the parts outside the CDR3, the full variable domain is EPEVTQTPSHQVTQMGQEVILRCVPISNHLYFYWYRQILGQKVEFLVSFYNNEISEKSEIFDDQFSVERPDGSNFTLKIRSTKLEDSAMYFCASSGQGEKLFFGSGTQLSVL.

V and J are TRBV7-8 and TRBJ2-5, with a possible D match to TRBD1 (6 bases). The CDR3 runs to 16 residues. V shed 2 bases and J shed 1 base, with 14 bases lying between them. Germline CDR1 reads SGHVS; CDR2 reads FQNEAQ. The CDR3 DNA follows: TGTGCCAGCAGCTTATATGTTGGGACAATCCAAGAGACCCAGTACTTC. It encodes CASSLYVGTIQETQYF.

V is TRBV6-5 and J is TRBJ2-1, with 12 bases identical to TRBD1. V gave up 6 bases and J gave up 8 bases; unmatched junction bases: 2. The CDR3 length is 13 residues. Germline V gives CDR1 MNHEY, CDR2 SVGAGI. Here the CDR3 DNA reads TGTGCCAGCAGGGGACAGGGGGCCGATGAGCAGTTCTTC. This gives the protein CASRGQGADEQFF.